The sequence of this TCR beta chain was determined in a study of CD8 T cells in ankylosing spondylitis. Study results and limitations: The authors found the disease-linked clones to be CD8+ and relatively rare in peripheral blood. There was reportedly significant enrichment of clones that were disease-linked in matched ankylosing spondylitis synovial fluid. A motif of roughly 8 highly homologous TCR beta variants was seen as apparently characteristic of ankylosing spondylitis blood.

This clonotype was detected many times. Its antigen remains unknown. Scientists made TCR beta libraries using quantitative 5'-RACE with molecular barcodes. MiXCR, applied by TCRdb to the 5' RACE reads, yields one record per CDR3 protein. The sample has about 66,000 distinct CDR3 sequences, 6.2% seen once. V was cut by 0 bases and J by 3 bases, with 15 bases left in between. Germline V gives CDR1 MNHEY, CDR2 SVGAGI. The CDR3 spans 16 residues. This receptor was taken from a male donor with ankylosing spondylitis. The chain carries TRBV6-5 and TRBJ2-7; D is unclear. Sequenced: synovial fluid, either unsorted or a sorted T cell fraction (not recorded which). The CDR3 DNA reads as TGTGCCAGCAGTTACTCTCCCGCCCCAGTGGTCTACGAGCAGTACTTC. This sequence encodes CASSYSPAPVVYEQYF.